The present entry profiles one T cell receptor beta chain with its context. As yet, its antigen is unknown. TCRdb re-derived calls from the PCR reads in MiXCR, one entry per CDR3 protein. The sample records more than 25,000 distinct CDR3 sequences, about 50% being singletons. Specified time point: late sampling 161 to 241 days after vaccination in three convalescent patients. The data stem from a study of vaccination and CD4 T cells after COVID-19. For the study at large: It was a median 101 days after diagnosis, with a range of 35 to 161, that post-COVID samples were drawn.

Looked up from germline, CDR1 is SGHNT and CDR2 is YYREEE (reference sequence). V dropped 3 bases and J dropped 5 bases, with 29 bases sitting between them. CDR3 length equals 19 residues. Study-level points and caveats: Spike mono-reactivity was the property of 304 of 307 vaccine-specific clones in convalescent patients. Clonotypes reactive to SARS-CoV-2 had a median that went up from roughly 21 to 40, but not significantly.

The material sequenced was CD4+ T cells from blood, taken about 7 months after SARS-CoV-2 vaccination. V is TRBV5-4 and J is TRBJ2-5; the D is unclear. The source of this sequence is a human donor who had recovered from COVID-19. The CDR3 loop reads CASSSPSGPPDSRRETQYF. The CDR3 coding sequence is TGTGCCAGCAGCTCGCCCAGTGGCCCCCCGGATAGTAGGCGGGAGACCCAGTACTTC.